Below are 21 T cell receptor beta chains sequenced from a single sample in a study of beta chain features in type 1 diabetes. cDNA synthesis used the whole RNA isolate, giving expressed TCRB sequences. The table came from immunoSEQ multiplex PCR; TCRdb's copy has only in-frame clones and leaves some out. The sample includes 150,000 or so clones, less than 9.5% of them seen just once. Sequences were obtained from central memory CD4+ T cells from blood. The source of these receptors is a woman aged 18-29 years in good health.

The table lists this clone with many counts. The chain combines TRBV29-1 with TRBJ2-1, with D possibly matching TRBD1 (6 bases). Trimming left V 6 bases short and J 6 bases short, with 9 bases between. Germline V gene sequence: CDR1 SQVTM, CDR2 ANQGSEA. The CDR3 runs 11 residues. DNA of the CDR3: TGCAGCGTAGGGGGAATCAATGAGCAGTTCTTC. Translating gives CSVGGINEQFF.

This sequence joins TRBV5-1 and TRBJ2-3; the match to TRBD1 covers 8 bases. The V and J ends lost 3 bases and 0 bases, in that order; junction bases with no gene match: 12. Germline loops: CDR1 SGHRS, CDR2 YFSETQ. CDR3 length: 18 residues. The CDR3 sequence: CASSSYQSGGLSTDTQYF. CDR3 nucleotides: TGCGCCAGCAGCTCCTACCAATCAGGGGGCCTTAGCACAGATACGCAGTATTTT.

The chain links TRBV2 to TRBJ2-7, with TRBD1 matching 9 bases. The CDR3 runs to 16 residues. The V gene's germline CDR1 is SNHLY and CDR2 FYNNEI. V lost 9 bases, J lost 0 bases, and 12 bases stayed unmatched. CDR3 residues: CASSTPRDRVSYEQYF. The CDR3 nucleotides read TGTGCCAGTAGTACCCCCCGGGACAGGGTCTCCTACGAGCAGTACTTC.

This chain connects TRBV5-4 to TRBJ1-2; 7 bases match TRBD1. Germline CDR1 reads SGHNT; CDR2 reads YYREEE (reference sequence). CDR3 length equals 14 residues. Trimming at V came to 4 bases and at J to 7 bases, leaving 10 bases not matched to a gene. The CDR3 DNA sequence: TGTGCCAGCAGCGTCCCGACAGGGTCGAGTGGCTACACCTTC. Protein: CASSVPTGSSGYTF.

This clone was seen a handful of times. V and J are TRBV4-2 and TRBJ1-6; D perhaps matches TRBD1 (5 bases). The germline gives CDR1 LGHNA, CDR2 YNFKEQ. This CDR3 is 15 amino acids long. V was shortened by 0 bases and J by 7 bases, with 10 bases between the two germline ends. The CDR3 nucleotides are TGTGCCAGCAGCCAAGAACAGGCACCCAATTCACCCCTCCACTTT. Protein: CASSQEQAPNSPLHF.

The chain recombines TRBV30 with TRBJ1-3; D uncertain. Germline CDR1 GTSNPN, CDR2 SVGIG (reference sequence). CDR3 size: 13 residues. V gave up 4 bases and J gave up 0 bases, with 7 bases separating them. CDR3 sequence: CAWNGISGNTIYF. The CDR3 coding sequence is TGTGCCTGGAACGGTATCTCTGGAAACACCATATATTTT.

This clone was observed a handful of times. This chain links TRBV7-2 with TRBJ2-5, with D possibly being TRBD2 (6 bases). The germline V gene encodes CDR1 SGHTA and CDR2 FQGNSA. CDR3 size: 15 residues. Trimming pared 3 bases from V and 7 bases from J, leaving 18 bases between. CDR3 DNA sequence: TGTGCCAGCAGCTTTTCCAGCGGCCCCGGGGGGACCCAGTACTTC. Its translation: CASSFSSGPGGTQYF.

In this sample, this clone turned up a few times. The rearrangement joins TRBV5-4 to TRBJ2-7, with 7 bases aligning to TRBD2. CDR3 length equals 15 residues. Looked up from germline, CDR1 is SGHNT and CDR2 is YYREEE (reference sequence). Trimming removed 4 bases from V and 0 bases from J; junction bases left unmatched: 7. CDR3: CASSPGGGASYEQYF. The CDR3 DNA reads TGTGCCAGCAGCCCCGGGGGAGGGGCCTCCTACGAGCAGTACTTC. Full variable domain (rest looked up from reference TRBV5-4 and TRBJ2-7): ETGVTQSPTHLIKTRGQQVTLRCSSQSGHNTVSWYQQALGQGPQFIFQYYREEENGRGNFPPRFSGLQFPNYSSELNVNALELDDSALYLCASSPGGGASYEQYFGPGTRLTVT.

The V gene is TRBV29-1, the J gene TRBJ2-5; D is perhaps TRBD2 (6 bases). Germline CDR1 and CDR2: SQVTM and ANQGSEA. V was clipped by 0 bases and J by 3 bases, with 14 bases between them. The length of the CDR3 is 15 residues. This CDR3 is CSVEDNRPGEETQYF. CDR3 DNA sequence: TGCAGCGTTGAAGATAACAGGCCGGGAGAAGAGACCCAGTACTTC.

This sequence joins TRBV9 and TRBJ2-3; 7 nucleotides align to TRBD2. The CDR3 totals 14 residues. Germline trimming cut 2 bases from V and 4 bases from J; bases unmatched to any gene: 4. The germline gives CDR1 SGDLS, CDR2 YYNGEE. CDR3 in amino acids: CASSVSGRADTQYF. The CDR3 coding sequence is TGTGCCAGCAGCGTGAGTGGGAGGGCAGATACGCAGTATTTT.

This clone was recorded a few times. V usage is TRBV7-2 and J usage is TRBJ1-2; TRBD1 agrees at 11 bases. Germline V CDR1 and CDR2: SGHTA, FQGNSA. V lost 1 base and J lost 8; bases outside the gene matches: 15. CDR3 length: 18 residues. CDR3: CASSLVGAGTGGLRGYTF. The CDR3, as DNA: TGTGCCAGCAGCTTAGTGGGGGCCGGGACAGGGGGTTTACGGGGCTACACCTTC. Based on the CDR3 plus reference TRBV7-2 and TRBJ1-2, the full variable domain is GAGVSQSPSNKVTEKGKDVELRCDPISGHTALYWYRQSLGQGLEFLIYFQGNSAPDKSGLPSDRFSAERTGGSVSTLTIQRTQQEDSAVYLCASSLVGAGTGGLRGYTFGSGTRLTVV.

This clone was detected a few times. The rearrangement links TRBV4-3 to TRBJ2-2; 11 nucleotides match TRBD1. CDR3 length equals 17 residues. Germline values: CDR1 LGHNA, CDR2 YSLEER. Trimming removed 3 bases from V and 0 bases from J; junction bases left unmatched: 3. CDR3 sequence (DNA): TGCGCCAGCAGCCATTGGGGACAGGGGGCGAACACCGGGGAGCTGTTTTTT. This translates into CASSHWGQGANTGELFF.

The gene calls are TRBV5-1 and TRBJ1-1; 9 nucleotides match TRBD1. Germline CDR1 is SGHRS and CDR2 is YFSETQ. CDR3 length: 15 amino acids. V dropped 5 bases and J dropped 4; count of bases not matched to a gene: 9. The CDR3 DNA sequence: TGCGCCAGCAGAGATTTACAGGGGGCTAGCACTGAAGCTTTCTTT. Translated, it gives CASRDLQGASTEAFF.

This clone has a handful of counts. The chain joins TRBV27 to TRBJ2-7, with D tentatively TRBD1 (5 bases). CDR1 and CDR2 (germline): MNHEY, SMNVEV (reference sequence). V shed 4 bases and J shed 7 bases, with 17 bases lying between them. This CDR3 comprises 14 residues. CDR3 sequence: CASSSWGQVREQYF. CDR3 in DNA: TGTGCCAGCAGTTCTTGGGGCCAAGTGAGGGAGCAGTACTTC.

The chain recombines TRBV10-3 with TRBJ2-7, with D perhaps matching TRBD1 (6 bases). With 4 bases removed from V and 9 bases from J, the gap between germline ends came to 22 bases. This CDR3 has 15 residues. Germline V gene lookup returns CDR1 ENHRY and CDR2 SYGVKD. The CDR3 bases are TGTGCCATCAGTGGAGGGGCCAGGGGCCGCGAGGGGCAGTACTTC. This gives the protein CAISGGARGREGQYF.

This clone has ten or more counts. This chain joins TRBV2 and TRBJ2-7; D is possibly TRBD1 (7 bases). V was shortened by 6 bases and J by 2 bases, with 20 bases between the two germline ends. Germline values: CDR1 SNHLY, CDR2 FYNNEI. The CDR3 is 16 amino acids. Here the CDR3 reads CASRNSHGGQTYEQYF. CDR3 coding DNA: TGTGCCAGCAGGAATTCCCACGGGGGACAGACCTACGAGCAGTACTTC.

The CDR3 sequence: CATSKDGYSNQPQHF. The CDR3, as DNA: TGTGCCACCAGCAAAGACGGTTATAGCAATCAGCCCCAGCATTTT. The chain joins TRBV15 to TRBJ1-5; no definite D call. CDR3 length: 15 residues. With 4 bases removed from V and 0 bases from J, the gap between germline ends came to 10 bases. CDR1 and CDR2 (germline): LNHNV, YYDKDF (reference sequence).

This rearrangement joins TRBV27 to TRBJ1-1; 7 bases map to TRBD1. Germline assignment: CDR1 MNHEY and CDR2 SMNVEV (reference sequence). V gave up 8 bases and J gave up 5 bases; unmatched junction bases: 11. The CDR3 is 14 residues long. The CDR3 DNA is TGTGCCAGCGAGGCCACAGGGGTTAGGACTGAAGCTTTCTTT. This sequence encodes CASEATGVRTEAFF.

V is TRBV18 and J is TRBJ1-1; weak D call: TRBD1 (6 bases). Germline V gene data show CDR1 as KGHSH and CDR2 as LQKENI. The V end lost 3 bases, the J end lost 4 bases, and 12 bases lay between the germline ends. This CDR3 region has 14 residues. This CDR3 reads CASSPSKGVTEAFF. The CDR3 DNA sequence: TGTGCCAGCTCACCTTCGAAGGGGGTCACTGAAGCTTTCTTT.

J is TRBJ2-7 and V is TRBV6-5, with 15 nucleotides matching TRBD2. In germline, CDR1 is MNHEY, CDR2 SVGAGI. The CDR3 has 15 residues. V shed 4 bases, J shed 5 bases, and the junction held 3 bases outside the gene matches. CDR3 DNA: TGTGCCAGCAGTTCAGGACTAGCGGGGGGGGACGAGCAGTACTTC. This sequence encodes CASSSGLAGGDEQYF.

The chain combines TRBV5-1 with TRBJ1-1, with D possibly being TRBD1 (6 bases). The CDR3 is 15 amino acids. Trimming left V 3 bases short and J 4 bases short, with 16 bases between. Germline loops: CDR1 SGHRS, CDR2 YFSETQ. This CDR3 is CASSSLDSLSTEAFF. As DNA, the CDR3 is TGCGCCAGCAGCTCTTTGGACAGTCTGAGCACTGAAGCTTTCTTT.